Sequencing of this TCR beta chain was carried out in a study of T-cell reconstitution after alpha-beta-depleted transplantation in children. Unique molecular identifiers were incorporated during preparation of the TCRbeta library. TCRdb independently ran MiXCR on the PCR reads; one entry per CDR3 protein. The repertoire holds more than 450,000 distinct CDR3 sequences, with roughly 18% as singletons. The CDR3 is 16 amino acids. CDR1 MNHEY and CDR2 SMNVEV come from the germline V gene (reference sequence). V was clipped by 6 bases and J by 3 bases, with 19 bases between them. V usage is TRBV27 and J usage is TRBJ2-3; D could derive from TRBD1 or TRBD2 (5 bases each). Sequencing used PBMCs from the stem cell graft donor, obtained from the stem cell graft. The receptor comes from a human donor who donated a stem cell graft to a child with acute lymphoblastic leukemia. This chain's CDR3 is CASRNWDLEVTDTQYF. The CDR3 DNA reads as TGTGCCAGCAGGAACTGGGACCTCGAGGTAACAGATACGCAGTATTTT.